These T cell receptor beta chains were read from a single sample in a study of long-term antiretroviral therapy in people with HIV. The table came from immunoSEQ multiplex PCR; TCRdb's copy has only in-frame clones and leaves some out. In the table there are 28,000 or so clones, 78% of which are singletons. The material sequenced was unsorted PBMCs, taken 1.5 years before starting antiretroviral therapy. Source of these receptors: a man aged 18 to 35 with HIV. Each CDR3 is given with its conserved first and last residue. D genes are given only for firm matches. Only some rows state a clone size, as once, few, many or a class for expanded clones.

V gene: TRBV27
clone size: -
D gene: -
J gene: TRBJ1-2
CDR3 protein: CASSLSWTDNYGYTF
CDR3 DNA: TGTGCCAGCAGTTTATCTTGGACGGATAACTATGGCTACACCTTC

V gene: TRBV15
clone size: -
D gene: TRBD1
J gene: TRBJ2-1
CDR3 protein: CATSIRQGGYNEQFF
CDR3 DNA: TGTGCCACCAGCATTAGACAGGGGGGATACAATGAGCAGTTCTTC

V gene: TRBV28
clone size: -
D gene: -
J gene: TRBJ2-1
CDR3 protein: CASSFSQVPYNEQFF
CDR3 DNA: TGTGCCAGCAGTTTTTCCCAGGTACCCTACAATGAGCAGTTCTTC

V gene: TRBV19
clone size: few
D gene: -
J gene: TRBJ1-4
CDR3 protein: CASSILGNEKLFF
CDR3 DNA: TGTGCCAGTAGTATTCTAGGGAATGAAAAACTGTTTTTT

V gene: TRBV27
clone size: -
D gene: -
J gene: TRBJ2-7
CDR3 protein: CASSFTNPYEQYF
CDR3 DNA: TGTGCCAGCAGTTTTACAAACCCCTACGAGCAGTACTTC

V gene: TRBV7-2
clone size: -
D gene: -
J gene: TRBJ2-7
CDR3 protein: CASSPENYHFEQYF
CDR3 DNA: TGTGCCAGCAGCCCCGAGAACTACCACTTCGAGCAGTACTTC

V gene: TRBV7-9
clone size: -
D gene: -
J gene: TRBJ1-4
CDR3 protein: CASSKGSTNEKLFF
CDR3 DNA: TGTGCCAGCAGTAAGGGATCAACTAATGAAAAACTGTTTTTT

V gene: TRBV5-8
clone size: -
D gene: TRBD2
J gene: TRBJ2-1
CDR3 protein: CASSLLGLGPFNEQFF
CDR3 DNA: TGTGCCAGCAGCTTATTGGGACTAGGACCGTTCAATGAGCAGTTCTTC

V gene: TRBV6-5
clone size: -
D gene: TRBD2
J gene: TRBJ2-3
CDR3 protein: CASSRGGASTDTQYF
CDR3 DNA: TGTGCCAGCAGCCGGGGGGGCGCGAGCACAGATACGCAGTATTTT

V gene: TRBV10-3
clone size: -
D gene: -
J gene: TRBJ2-5
CDR3 protein: CAISESDGRGLETQYF
CDR3 DNA: TGTGCCATCAGTGAGTCAGACGGGAGAGGGCTAGAGACCCAGTACTTC

V gene: TRBV6-6
clone size: -
D gene: TRBD1
J gene: TRBJ1-2
CDR3 protein: CASSPGTVVYGYTF
CDR3 DNA: TGTGCCAGCAGCCCCGGGACAGTAGTTTATGGCTACACCTTC

V gene: TRBV6-5
clone size: -
D gene: -
J gene: TRBJ1-1
CDR3 protein: CASSYIISPREAFF
CDR3 DNA: TGTGCCAGCAGTTATATTATCTCCCCGAGGGAAGCTTTCTTT

V gene: TRBV7-9
clone size: -
D gene: -
J gene: TRBJ2-7
CDR3 protein: CASSLRYEQYF
CDR3 DNA: TGTGCCAGCAGCTTACGCTACGAGCAGTACTTC

V gene: TRBV7-3
clone size: -
D gene: TRBD1
J gene: TRBJ2-1
CDR3 protein: CASSAPGTAHNEQFF
CDR3 DNA: TGTGCCAGCAGCGCCCCCGGGACAGCCCACAATGAGCAGTTCTTC

V gene: TRBV27
clone size: -
D gene: -
J gene: TRBJ1-5
CDR3 protein: CASSLRAGSNQPQHF
CDR3 DNA: TGTGCCAGCAGTTTACGGGCCGGTAGCAATCAGCCCCAGCATTTT